This T cell receptor (beta chain) was documented in a study of cytomegalovirus exposure and HLA in healthy donors. Study observations and caveats: An analysis done earlier found most TCR beta V segments productive about 87% or about 30% of the time. Among CMV-associated TCR beta chains, most appeared HLA-restricted in a later analysis.

As regards this clone: Antigen unknown.

The V gene's germline CDR1 is SGHAT and CDR2 FQNNGV. The ends lost 5 bases at V and 4 bases at J; junction bases unmatched: 4. This CDR3 is 13 amino acids long. Whereas donors were nominally healthy upon sampling, unrecorded immune exposures were probable. Primers: 60 Vbeta forward and 13 Jbeta reverse. Repertoires were generated with immunoSEQ multiplex PCR, while TCRdb's copy carries only in-frame clones and drops some. The sample shows roughly 140,000 clones, roughly three quarters of them seen only once. Sequenced sample: PBMCs. The chain employs TRBV11-2 and TRBJ1-2; 7 bases match TRBD1. The clonotype was recovered from a middle-aged woman in good health and CMV-seropositive. The CDR3 protein is CASSPQGVYGYTF. The CDR3 bases are TGTGCCAGCAGCCCGCAGGGGGTCTATGGCTACACCTTC.